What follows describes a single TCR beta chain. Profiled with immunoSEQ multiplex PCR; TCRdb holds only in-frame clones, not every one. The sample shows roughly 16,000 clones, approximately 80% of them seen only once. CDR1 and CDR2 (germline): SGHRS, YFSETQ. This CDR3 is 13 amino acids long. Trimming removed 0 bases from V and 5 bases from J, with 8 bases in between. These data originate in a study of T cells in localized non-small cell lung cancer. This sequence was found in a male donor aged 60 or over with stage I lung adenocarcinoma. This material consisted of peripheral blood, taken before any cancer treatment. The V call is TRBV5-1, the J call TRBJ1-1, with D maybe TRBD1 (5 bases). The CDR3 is CASSLGGETEAFF. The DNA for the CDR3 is TGCGCCAGCAGCTTGGGAGGGGAGACTGAAGCTTTCTTT.